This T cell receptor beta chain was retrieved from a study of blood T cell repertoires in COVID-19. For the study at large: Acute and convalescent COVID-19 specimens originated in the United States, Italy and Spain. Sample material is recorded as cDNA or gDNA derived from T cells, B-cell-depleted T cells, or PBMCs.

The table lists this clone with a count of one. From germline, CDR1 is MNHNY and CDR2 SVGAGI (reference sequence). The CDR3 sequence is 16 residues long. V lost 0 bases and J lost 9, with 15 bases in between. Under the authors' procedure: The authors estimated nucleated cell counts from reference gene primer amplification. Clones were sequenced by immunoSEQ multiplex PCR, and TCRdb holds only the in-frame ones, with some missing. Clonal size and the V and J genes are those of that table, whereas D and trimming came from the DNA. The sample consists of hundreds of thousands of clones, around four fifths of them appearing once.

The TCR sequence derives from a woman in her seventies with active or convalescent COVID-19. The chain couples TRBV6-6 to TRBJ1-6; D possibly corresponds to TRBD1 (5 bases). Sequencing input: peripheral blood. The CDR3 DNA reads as TGTGCCAGCAGTTACTCTGCGGGACCCAGTATTTCACCCCTCCACTTT. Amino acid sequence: CASSYSAGPSISPLHF.